This paragraph covers one T cell receptor beta chain sequence. This clonotype was seen at least ten times. Its antigen remains unidentified. No base quality values were provided; no much bigger clone lies one nucleotide off. The CDR3 runs 15 amino acids, cysteine and phenylalanine included. This entry keeps only the CDR3 DNA: 45 bases, framed from base 1. CDR1 is given as LGHDT and CDR2 as YNNKEL, both from the germline V gene (reference sequence). V is cut by 0 bases and J by 6 bases, and the space between the germline ends is 12 bases. TCR beta CDR3 regions were amplified from RNA transcripts. A first-round RT-PCR of the TCR CDR3 used the HTBI primer set with the Qiagen OneStep RT-PCR kit. The libraries were constructed in a second round of multiplex PCR and then size-selected and purified. Sequencing of the libraries was done on an Illumina HiSeq2000 using paired-end 100 bp reads. The study's processing was this. Raw data were processed with SOAPnuke, discarding reads with adapters, uncalled bases, mean Phred below 15, or no exact constant-primer or identifier match. COPE v1.2.5 was used to merge high-quality paired reads, and clonotypes were defined as unique nucleotide sequences. Clonotypes were aligned to IMGT TRBV, TRBD and TRBJ reference segments using MiTCR v1.1. The analysis included only V-J combinations with a frequency above 0.0001, which together covered roughly 99% of the repertoires. The TCS score was defined as F50 (clonal expansion) divided by E x V (chaos), with BLOSUM62-based TCRdist calculated between CDR3 peptides within each V-J. Welch's t-statistics and random forest reduced some 510 V-J features to 10 to 15, which were used in a naive Bayes classifier (R e1071). Clones were called with MiXCR by TCRdb after fastp trimmed the public reads at Q25, and only in-frame beta chains were retained. CDR3 protein sequences are deduplicated, and each keeps its most common genes and DNA. TCRdb, not the original authors, processed these V and J calls. The sample table holds around 370,000 distinct CDR3 sequences, of which 18% were seen once. Clones ranked in the top ten supply around two fifths of the sample.

This sample stems from a study of T cells in Graves' hyperthyroidism and ophthalmopathy (dated by TCRdb to about 2019). Background for the entire study: Peripheral blood was sampled at the time of initial diagnosis, prior to any treatment. According to the paper, TCR Vbeta CDR3 sequencing was carried out on 135 peripheral blood samples, which came from 40 to 45 ophthalmopathy, about 75 hyperthyroidism and some 17 progressor patients. Once sampling was done, hyperthyroidism patients were given methimazole at a starting dose of 30 mg daily, whereas ophthalmopathy patients were given high-dose intravenous methylprednisolone. Prospective prediction of ophthalmopathy was tested in an independent validation cohort of 18 to 20 hyperthyroidism patients and 17 patients who later progressed to ophthalmopathy. The 80 to 100 discovery patients were randomly divided into training and test sets at a 7:3 ratio. In addition, the study compared T-cell repertoires in thyroid tissue and in blood from about six Graves' hyperthyroidism patients. To identify TCR V-J signatures that set the groups apart, the researchers used a discovery cohort of 100 patients, made up of under 50 with Graves' ophthalmopathy and 55 to 65 with stable Graves' hyperthyroidism. The research as a whole found: Sample size was not statistically predetermined, and investigators were not blinded to group allocation. Most expanded thyroid clonotypes (frequency above 0.001) were also found in blood, which suggests that blood repertoires may mirror thyroid immune responses. In validation, the model predicted progression to ophthalmopathy with approximately 69% sensitivity and around 72% specificity, a median of 6.5 months before onset. A 13 V-J signature model separated ophthalmopathy from stable hyperthyroidism, with just over 85% sensitivity and roughly 82% specificity in cross-validation and 80%/75% in testing.

Ophthalmopathy patients had moderately to severely active disease, Clinical Activity Score of at least 3, NOSPECS grade of at least 4, and duration under 3 months. Exclusion was applied to patients with uncontrolled infections, other autoimmune diseases, pregnancy or lactation. Diagnoses were based on clinical symptoms, serum thyroxine and TRAb, thyroid ultrasound and orbital computed tomography. Ficoll-Paque density gradient centrifugation was used to isolate PBMCs from approximately 11 ml of fresh peripheral blood. Total RNA was extracted with Trizol reagent, and quality was checked on an Agilent 2100 Bioanalyzer.

The chain employs TRBV3-1 and TRBJ1-5; TRBD1 might be the D gene, on 5 matching bases. Input material: blood. The sequence came from a man younger than 35 with Graves' ophthalmopathy. CDR3 sequence: CASSQDRPGSQPQHF. The nucleotide sequence is given as TGTGCCAGCAGCCAAGATAGGCCAGGGTCTCAGCCCCAGCATTTT. The entire variable domain, with the stretches around the CDR3 drawn from the reference TRBV3-1 and TRBJ1-5 proteins, is DTAVSQTPKYLVTQMGNDKSIKCEQNLGHDTMYWYKQDSKKFLKIMFSYNNKELIINETVPNRFSPKSPDKAHLNLHINSLELGDSAVYFCASSQDRPGSQPQHFGDGTRLSIL.